The 27 T cell receptor beta chains given below trace back to one sample, sequenced in a study of naive and memory T cell subsets. Both TRBC1 and TRBC2 were covered by a beta constant-region primer of two equimolar oligonucleotides. Ligated cDNA was amplified by four rounds of PCR with nested alpha and beta constant-region primers and SP2. A single record per CDR3 protein comes from TCRdb applying MiXCR to the UMI-ligation and nested PCR reads. The data contain 98,000 or so distinct CDR3 sequences, roughly 12% of them seen just once; the ten biggest clones take up around 0.13%. The study's findings and limits: Naive repertoires, especially CD8, held a few larger clonotypes, possibly memory cells re-expressing CD45RA.

For these receptors, no antigen is known. Material: naive CD4+ T cells from blood. Receptors originate from a human donor in good health.

The V and J genes are TRBV7-2 and TRBJ1-2; D unclear. Germline values: CDR1 SGHTA, CDR2 FQGNSA. The CDR3 length is 15 residues. Trimming took off 1 base at V and 7 bases at J, with 16 bases between the two ends. The CDR3 region has the DNA TGTGCCAGCAGCTTAGGTGGCAGATTGGCGAGTGGCTACACCTTC. Translation: CASSLGGRLASGYTF.

There are a few counts of this clonotype. The chain joins TRBV25-1 to TRBJ2-7; D tentatively fits TRBD1 or TRBD2 (5 bases each). The CDR3 extends over 15 amino acids. Trimming removed 5 bases at V and 0 bases at J, with 14 bases between. Per germline, CDR1 MGHDK and CDR2 SYGVNS. The CDR3 DNA sequence: TGTGCCAGCAGTCCCCAGGGACCGTACTCCTACGAGCAGTACTTC. Encoded protein: CASSPQGPYSYEQYF.

In its sample, this clonotype was seen many times. The J gene is TRBJ2-7, the V gene TRBV20-1; D might be TRBD2 (5 bases). V was clipped by 2 bases and J by 0 bases, with 17 bases between them. The germline CDR1 and CDR2 sequences are DFQATT and SNEGSKA (reference sequence). This CDR3 is built from 16 residues. CDR3 residues: CSARPKLEKSSYEQYF. CDR3 in DNA: TGCAGTGCTAGACCGAAACTAGAGAAAAGCTCCTACGAGCAGTACTTC.

The chain carries TRBV2 and TRBJ2-3, with 8 bases aligning to TRBD1. The CDR3 totals 14 residues. In germline, CDR1 is SNHLY, CDR2 FYNNEI. Germline trimming cut 7 bases from V and 1 base from J; bases unmatched to any gene: 4. CDR3 coding DNA: TGTGCCAGCAACGACAGGGGAGGCACAGATACGCAGTATTTT. It specifies CASNDRGGTDTQYF.

This clonotype has a handful of counts. The J gene is TRBJ2-1, the V gene TRBV5-5, with TRBD1 as a possible D gene (5 bases). The CDR3 contains 15 residues. V lost 2 bases to trimming and J lost 0 bases, with 9 bases between them. Germline-derived CDR1 and CDR2 are SGHKS and YYEKEE (reference sequence). In DNA, the CDR3 is TGTGCCAGCAGCTTCAGGGATAGCTCCTACAATGAGCAGTTCTTC. Translating gives CASSFRDSSYNEQFF.

This clonotype has at least ten counts. The genes are TRBV7-2 and TRBJ2-5, with 8 bases matching TRBD2. Per germline, CDR1 SGHTA and CDR2 FQGNSA. The CDR3 consists of 17 residues. With 1 base clipped from V and 5 bases from J, the junction kept 12 bases outside the gene matches. The CDR3 DNA sequence: TGTGCCAGCAGCTTAGGATCGGGAGGGCCTGTGATTGAGACCCAGTACTTC. This sequence encodes CASSLGSGGPVIETQYF.

This clonotype showed up just a few times. This chain joins TRBV7-2 and TRBJ1-6; 7 bases line up with TRBD1. The germline V gene has CDR1 SGHTA and CDR2 FQGNSA. Trimming removed 5 bases from V and 7 bases from J; junction bases left unmatched: 5. The CDR3 is 14 amino acids. The CDR3 nucleotides read TGTGCCAGCAGCCCGGGACAGCACAATTCACCCCTCCACTTT. Translation: CASSPGQHNSPLHF.

The sample holds a few counts of this clonotype. The chain is built from TRBV20-1 and TRBJ2-5, with 13 bases matching TRBD2. With 1 base clipped from V and 2 bases from J, the junction kept 4 bases outside the gene matches. The CDR3 runs 16 residues. Germline assignment: CDR1 DFQATT and CDR2 SNEGSKA (reference sequence). CDR3 region: CSARAGTSGKQETQYF. CDR3 sequence (DNA): TGCAGTGCTAGAGCCGGGACTAGCGGGAAACAAGAGACCCAGTACTTC.

This clonotype was detected ten times or more. The chain recombines TRBV5-1 with TRBJ2-5; 7 nucleotides line up with TRBD1. Germline V gives CDR1 SGHRS, CDR2 YFSETQ. With 4 bases clipped from V and 1 base from J, the junction kept 7 bases outside the gene matches. This CDR3 comprises 15 residues. The CDR3 sequence is CASSQGGRPQETQYF. The CDR3 DNA sequence: TGCGCCAGCAGCCAAGGGGGCCGACCCCAAGAGACCCAGTACTTC.

This clonotype was seen ten or more times. The chain combines TRBV4-1 with TRBJ2-2; 13 nucleotides align to TRBD2. Trimming cost V 4 bases and J 6 bases; bases outside gene matches: 5. This CDR3 has 16 residues. Germline V gives CDR1 MGHRA, CDR2 YSYEKL. The CDR3 reads CASSRGLAGEAGELFF. DNA of the CDR3: TGCGCCAGCAGCCGAGGACTAGCGGGAGAGGCCGGGGAGCTGTTTTTT.

This chain joins TRBV6-2 or TRBV6-3 and TRBJ1-5; TRBD1 is a possible D gene (5 bases). V was pared by 5 bases and J by 0 bases, with 23 bases between. The CDR3 is made up of 19 amino acids. Germline lookup yields CDR1 MNHEY and CDR2 SVGEGT. CDR3 DNA sequence: TGTGCCAGCAGTCCCTACCCGGGACGGACGCTCTATAGCAATCAGCCCCAGCATTTT. Translation: CASSPYPGRTLYSNQPQHF.

The chain carries TRBV3-1 and TRBJ2-7, with 10 bases fitting TRBD1. After removal of 4 bases from V and 4 bases from J, the junction contained 7 bases not matched to a gene. The length of the CDR3 is 15 residues. CDR1 is LGHDT, CDR2 YNNKEL, per germline (reference sequence). CDR3 sequence: CASSRSGQGFYEQYF. CDR3 nucleotide sequence: TGTGCCAGCAGCCGTTCGGGACAGGGGTTTTACGAGCAGTACTTC.

This clonotype was recorded a few times. The V and J genes are TRBV20-1 and TRBJ2-1; 7 nucleotides align to TRBD1. The CDR3 consists of 14 residues. The J segment lost 1 base and the V segment lost 5 bases, leaving 5 bases of the junction unmatched. CDR1 is DFQATT and CDR2 is SNEGSKA in the germline V gene (reference sequence). The CDR3 DNA reads as TGCAGTGCTCCAGGGGGACCTTCCTACAATGAGCAGTTCTTC. Translation: CSAPGGPSYNEQFF.

This chain joins TRBV6-6 and TRBJ2-7, with D maybe TRBD2 (6 bases). From germline, CDR1 is MNHNY and CDR2 SVGAGI (reference sequence). V lost 4 bases and J lost 6, with 16 bases in between. This CDR3 is 14 amino acids long. The CDR3 loop is CASSSGGQPTEQYF. As DNA, the CDR3 is TGTGCCAGCAGTTCCGGGGGTCAGCCCACCGAGCAGTACTTC.

This clonotype was counted only a few times. This chain uses TRBV19 with TRBJ1-2; D is uncertain. The CDR3 totals 11 residues. Germline V CDR1 and CDR2: LNHDA, SQIVND (reference sequence). V was shortened by 5 bases and J by 12 bases, with 13 bases between the two germline ends. The CDR3 protein is CASSSHPGHTF. CDR3 in DNA: TGTGCCAGTAGTTCTCATCCCGGTCACACCTTC.

This clonotype was seen many times. The V gene is TRBV19, the J gene TRBJ2-7; 7 bases align to TRBD2. The V segment lost 1 base and the J segment 3 bases; nucleotides outside the gene matches: 3. Germline V lookup: CDR1 LNHDA, CDR2 SQIVND (reference sequence). The length of the CDR3 is 14 residues. The CDR3 sequence: CASSIAPSGYEQYF. CDR3 coding DNA: TGTGCCAGTAGTATAGCTCCTAGCGGCTACGAGCAGTACTTC.

This clonotype was observed a handful of times. The J gene is TRBJ1-2, the V gene TRBV2; no clear D. Germline values: CDR1 SNHLY, CDR2 FYNNEI. V lost 10 bases to trimming and J lost 7 bases, with 13 bases between them. The CDR3 totals 11 residues. CDR3 nucleotides: TGTGCCACAGACGGCCTCATTGGCTACACCTTC. Translated, it gives CATDGLIGYTF. Full variable domain (remainder filled in from reference TRBV2 and TRBJ1-2): EPEVTQTPSHQVTQMGQEVILRCVPISNHLYFYWYRQILGQKVEFLVSFYNNEISEKSEIFDDQFSVERPDGSNFTLKIRSTKLEDSAMYFCATDGLIGYTFGSGTRLTVV.

This clonotype was seen more than once but under ten times. The V and J genes are TRBV6-1 and TRBJ2-7; D might be TRBD1 or TRBD2, each matching 5 bases. The V gene's germline CDR1 is MNHNS and CDR2 SASEGT. The CDR3 extends over 15 amino acids. V gave up 8 bases and J gave up 3 bases, with 20 bases separating them. The CDR3 here is CASEVPGTPYYEQYF. The CDR3 DNA reads TGTGCCAGCGAGGTCCCCGGGACCCCCTACTACGAGCAGTACTTC.

The chain links TRBV5-1 to TRBJ1-1, with 7 bases lining up with TRBD1. CDR1 is SGHRS and CDR2 is YFSETQ in the germline V gene. Unmatched junction bases numbered 14, after V lost 4 bases and J lost 8 bases. The CDR3 covers 15 residues. As DNA, the CDR3 is TGCGCCAGCAGCGTTGAAATTGACAGGGCCCTCGAAGCTTTCTTT. Amino acid sequence: CASSVEIDRALEAFF.

DNA of the CDR3: TGCAGTGCTGCCCGGGACAGCCACACCGGGGAGCTGTTTTTT. Amino acid sequence: CSAARDSHTGELFF. The chain carries TRBV20-1 and TRBJ2-2; 7 bases agree with TRBD1. Germline-derived CDR1 and CDR2 are DFQATT and SNEGSKA (reference sequence). The ends lost 5 bases at V and 3 bases at J; junction bases unmatched: 6. This CDR3 comprises 14 residues.

This chain joins TRBV2 and TRBJ2-7; 9 nucleotides line up with TRBD1. This CDR3 region has 14 residues. Trimming cost V 6 bases and J 4 bases; bases outside gene matches: 7. Germline CDR1 is SNHLY and CDR2 is FYNNEI. The CDR3: CASSRDRDAYEQYF. CDR3 coding DNA: TGTGCCAGCAGCCGGGACAGGGATGCTTACGAGCAGTACTTC.

The chain recombines TRBV7-8 with TRBJ2-7, with D maybe TRBD1 (6 bases). From germline, CDR1 is SGHVS and CDR2 FQNEAQ. CDR3 length: 15 amino acids. Trimming pared 5 bases from V and 0 bases from J, leaving 14 bases between. CDR3 sequence reads: CASSPDRSFSYEQYF. The CDR3 coding sequence is TGTGCCAGCAGCCCAGACAGGAGTTTCTCCTACGAGCAGTACTTC.

This sequence joins TRBV5-6 and TRBJ1-6, with D uncertain. The CDR3 contains 15 residues. Germline V lookup: CDR1 SGHDT, CDR2 YYEEEE. Trimming took off 2 bases at V and 10 bases at J, with 16 bases between the two ends. The CDR3 DNA follows: TGTGCCAGCAGCTTCCAGGTTACGTTAGGATCACCCCTCCACTTT. Amino acid sequence: CASSFQVTLGSPLHF.

CDR3 in amino acids: CASSVHSGGALGTQYF. CDR3 in DNA: TGTGCCAGCAGTGTTCATAGCGGGGGGGCCCTTGGTACGCAGTATTTT. This chain links TRBV28 with TRBJ2-3; 11 nucleotides agree with TRBD2. Germline lookup yields CDR1 MDHEN and CDR2 SYDVKM. V lost 5 bases to trimming and J lost 8 bases; unmatched junction nucleotides: 12. This CDR3 comprises 16 residues.

This clonotype was seen repeatedly, ten times or more. The V call is TRBV7-2, the J call TRBJ2-6; TRBD1 is a possible D gene (5 bases). From germline, CDR1 is SGHTA and CDR2 FQGNSA. The V end lost 4 bases, the J end lost 2 bases, and 9 bases lay between the germline ends. This CDR3 has 15 residues. This chain's CDR3 is CASSSQGTGANVLTF. CDR3 sequence (DNA): TGTGCCAGCAGCTCGCAGGGAACTGGGGCCAACGTCCTGACTTTC.

This clonotype was picked up many times. V usage is TRBV20-1 and J usage is TRBJ2-7; 9 bases line up with TRBD2. J gave up 4 bases and V 3 bases, and 4 bases lay outside the gene matches. Per germline, CDR1 DFQATT and CDR2 SNEGSKA (reference sequence). This CDR3 has 13 amino acids. For the CDR3, the DNA is TGCAGTGCTAGGGCTAGCGGGGTGTACGAGCAGTACTTC. Amino acid sequence: CSARASGVYEQYF.

This clonotype was found a few times. V usage is TRBV3-1 and J usage is TRBJ2-1; 11 bases are a match to TRBD2. Trimming cost V 3 bases and J 7 bases; bases outside gene matches: 8. CDR1 is LGHDT and CDR2 is YNNKEL in the germline V gene (reference sequence). The CDR3 consists of 16 residues. The CDR3 loop reads CASSHLGLAARNEQFF. As DNA, the CDR3 is TGTGCCAGCAGCCACCTGGGACTAGCGGCTAGGAATGAGCAGTTCTTC.